The clone carrying this T cell receptor (beta chain) was seen once. These data come from a study of blood T cell repertoires in COVID-19. As for the study in general: Nucleic acid was either cDNA or gDNA, and it came from T cells, B-cell-depleted T cells, or PBMCs.

Adults between about 18 and 95 years of age took part from under 30 US areas. Cohort placement rested on clinical history that participants reported themselves. From germline, CDR1 is LNHDA and CDR2 SQIVND (reference sequence). This CDR3 contains 14 residues. Trimming took off 5 bases at V and 4 bases at J, with 14 bases between the two ends. Method: immunoSEQ multiplex PCR; TCRdb's copy keeps in-frame clones and lacks some. The profile shows fewer than 300,000 clones, approximately 90% of them singletons. The source is a young man who had recovered from COVID-19. V usage is TRBV19 and J usage is TRBJ1-2; a weak D match, TRBD1 (6 bases). The source material was PBMCs or T cells enriched from blood (not recorded which). CDR3 protein: CASSLQGQLYGYTF. In DNA, the CDR3 is TGTGCCAGTAGTCTACAAGGACAGCTCTATGGCTACACCTTC.